These T cell receptor beta chains were read from a single sample in a study of technical replicates of blood from a few donors. Assay: immunoSEQ multiplex PCR; the TCRdb copy retains only in-frame clones and omits some. The table shows around 17,000 clones, with under 90% occurring only once. The sequenced sample was PBMCs. All receptors come from a human donor in good health. Some clones in this sample may be carry-over from other donors' samples. CDR3s include the opening cysteine and the closing phenylalanine or tryptophan. A D gene is named only where the DNA matches it firmly. Size is omitted from some rows. Given values are once, few, many or a class for expanded clones.

clone_size: -
d_call: -
j_call: TRBJ1-1
v_call: TRBV5-6
cdr3_length: 15
cdr3_aa: CASSLSWTVNTEAFF
cdr3_nt: TGTGCCAGCAGCCTTTCCTGGACAGTGAACACTGAAGCTTTCTTT

clone_size: -
d_call: TRBD1
j_call: TRBJ2-1
v_call: TRBV6-5
cdr3_length: 16
cdr3_aa: CASSLWDRRYYNEQFF
cdr3_nt: TGTGCCAGCAGTTTATGGGACAGAAGATACTACAATGAGCAGTTCTTC

clone_size: -
d_call: -
j_call: TRBJ2-7
v_call: TRBV19
cdr3_length: 14
cdr3_aa: CASSRQMNLYEQYF
cdr3_nt: TGTGCCAGTAGTAGACAGATGAACCTCTACGAGCAGTACTTC

clone_size: -
d_call: TRBD2
j_call: TRBJ2-1
v_call: TRBV7-9
cdr3_length: 15
cdr3_aa: CASSLEASGSNEQFF
cdr3_nt: TGTGCCAGCAGCTTAGAGGCTAGCGGGAGCAATGAGCAGTTCTTC

clone_size: few
d_call: -
j_call: TRBJ2-1
v_call: TRBV27
cdr3_length: 14
cdr3_aa: CASRAPFDYNEQFF
cdr3_nt: TGTGCCAGCAGAGCCCCCTTTGACTACAATGAGCAGTTCTTC

clone_size: -
d_call: -
j_call: TRBJ2-3
v_call: TRBV5-1
cdr3_length: 16
cdr3_aa: CASSLGLSGDTDTQYF
cdr3_nt: TGCGCCAGCAGCTTGGGACTTAGCGGAGACACAGATACGCAGTATTTT

clone_size: -
d_call: -
j_call: TRBJ1-5
v_call: TRBV6-6
cdr3_length: 15
cdr3_aa: CASSYSGQGDQPQHF
cdr3_nt: TGTGCCAGCAGTTACTCGGGGCAGGGCGATCAGCCCCAGCATTTT

clone_size: few
d_call: -
j_call: TRBJ2-1
v_call: TRBV18
cdr3_length: 15
cdr3_aa: CASSQGVARQGEQFF
cdr3_nt: TGTGCCAGCTCACAGGGGGTGGCCCGTCAAGGAGAGCAGTTCTTC

clone_size: -
d_call: TRBD2
j_call: TRBJ2-3
v_call: TRBV6-1
cdr3_length: 17
cdr3_aa: CASSEAVGTSGGDTQYF
cdr3_nt: TGTGCCAGCAGTGAAGCGGTTGGGACTAGCGGAGGTGATACGCAGTATTTT

clone_size: -
d_call: TRBD2
j_call: TRBJ2-5
v_call: TRBV2
cdr3_length: 14
cdr3_aa: CASRDGRAGETQYF
cdr3_nt: TGTGCCAGCAGAGATGGGAGGGCGGGAGAGACCCAGTACTTC

clone_size: -
d_call: TRBD1
j_call: TRBJ1-2
v_call: TRBV4-1
cdr3_length: 16
cdr3_aa: CASSQPGTAGGYGYTF
cdr3_nt: TGCGCCAGCAGCCAACCCGGGACAGCCGGGGGCTATGGCTACACCTTC

clone_size: -
d_call: -
j_call: TRBJ1-4
v_call: TRBV18
cdr3_length: 14
cdr3_aa: CASSPGRTNEKLFF
cdr3_nt: TGTGCCAGCTCACCAGGGAGGACTAATGAAAAACTGTTTTTT

clone_size: once
d_call: -
j_call: TRBJ2-1
v_call: TRBV10-3
cdr3_length: 14
cdr3_aa: CAIRASVKGNEQFF
cdr3_nt: TGTGCCATCAGAGCTAGCGTCAAAGGCAATGAGCAGTTCTTC

clone_size: -
d_call: -
j_call: TRBJ2-1
v_call: TRBV6-5
cdr3_length: 13
cdr3_aa: CANSRQAGNEQFF
cdr3_nt: TGTGCCAACAGTAGACAGGCAGGCAATGAGCAGTTCTTC

clone_size: -
d_call: TRBD1
j_call: TRBJ1-4
v_call: TRBV2
cdr3_length: 17
cdr3_aa: CASSVDRAGATNEKLFF
cdr3_nt: TGTGCCAGCAGTGTTGACAGGGCTGGGGCAACTAATGAAAAACTGTTTTTT

clone_size: once
d_call: -
j_call: TRBJ2-5
v_call: TRBV30
cdr3_length: 14
cdr3_aa: CAWSVSRDKETQYF
cdr3_nt: TGTGCCTGGAGTGTCTCTCGAGACAAAGAGACCCAGTACTTC

clone_size: few
d_call: -
j_call: TRBJ1-4
v_call: TRBV5-1
cdr3_length: 17
cdr3_aa: CASSPGTGQSVNEKLFF
cdr3_nt: TGCGCCAGCAGCCCCGGCACAGGACAGTCTGTAAATGAAAAACTGTTTTTT

clone_size: -
d_call: -
j_call: TRBJ2-3
v_call: TRBV18
cdr3_length: 15
cdr3_aa: CASSPLTSSTDTQYF
cdr3_nt: TGTGCCAGCTCACCGTTAACGAGCAGCACAGATACGCAGTATTTT

clone_size: -
d_call: -
j_call: TRBJ2-5
v_call: TRBV7-9
cdr3_length: 15
cdr3_aa: CASSLLASSGETQYF
cdr3_nt: TGTGCCAGCAGCTTACTGGCCTCAAGCGGGGAGACCCAGTACTTC

clone_size: -
d_call: -
j_call: TRBJ1-1
v_call: TRBV28
cdr3_length: 13
cdr3_aa: CASYQGTNTEAFF
cdr3_nt: TGTGCCAGTTATCAGGGGACGAACACTGAAGCTTTCTTT

clone_size: -
d_call: TRBD1
j_call: TRBJ1-6
v_call: TRBV30
cdr3_length: 15
cdr3_aa: CAWSVPPGGFSPLHF
cdr3_nt: TGTGCCTGGAGTGTACCCCCAGGGGGCTTTTCACCCCTCCACTTT

clone_size: -
d_call: -
j_call: TRBJ1-2
v_call: TRBV25-1
cdr3_length: 12
cdr3_aa: CASRPGNYGYTF
cdr3_nt: TGTGCCTCGAGACCAGGGAACTATGGCTACACCTTC

clone_size: -
d_call: -
j_call: TRBJ1-2
v_call: TRBV6-5
cdr3_length: 15
cdr3_aa: CASSYSTQGNYGYTF
cdr3_nt: TGTGCCAGCAGTTACTCGACCCAGGGAAACTATGGCTACACCTTC

clone_size: -
d_call: TRBD2
j_call: TRBJ2-2
v_call: TRBV19
cdr3_length: 18
cdr3_aa: CASSIKLAGGPSTGELFF
cdr3_nt: TGTGCCAGTAGTATTAAGCTAGCGGGAGGGCCTAGCACCGGGGAGCTGTTTTTT

clone_size: -
d_call: -
j_call: TRBJ2-2
v_call: TRBV7-5
cdr3_length: 16
cdr3_aa: CVRSSPAEGFAGELFF
cdr3_nt: TGTGTCAGAAGCTCCCCTGCCGAGGGTTTTGCCGGGGAGCTGTTTTTT

clone_size: -
d_call: TRBD2
j_call: TRBJ2-3
v_call: TRBV27
cdr3_length: 19
cdr3_aa: CASSLRTSGRGTSTDTQYF
cdr3_nt: TGTGCCAGCAGTTTACGGACTAGCGGGAGAGGTACTAGCACAGATACGCAGTATTTT

clone_size: -
d_call: TRBD1
j_call: TRBJ2-7
v_call: TRBV27
cdr3_length: 16
cdr3_aa: CASSSGSGTVSYEQYF
cdr3_nt: TGTGCCAGCAGTTCAGGATCCGGGACAGTCTCCTACGAGCAGTACTTC

clone_size: -
d_call: -
j_call: TRBJ2-3
v_call: TRBV14
cdr3_length: 16
cdr3_aa: CASSQVRGKGTDTQYF
cdr3_nt: TGTGCCAGCAGCCAAGTTCGCGGGAAGGGCACAGATACGCAGTATTTT

clone_size: -
d_call: -
j_call: TRBJ1-5
v_call: TRBV6-5
cdr3_length: 13
cdr3_aa: CASSTQGNQPQHF
cdr3_nt: TGTGCCAGCAGTACCCAGGGTAATCAGCCCCAGCATTTT

clone_size: -
d_call: -
j_call: TRBJ2-7
v_call: TRBV9
cdr3_length: 14
cdr3_aa: CASSPQGNSYEQYF
cdr3_nt: TGTGCCAGCAGCCCCCAGGGGAACTCCTACGAGCAGTACTTC

clone_size: once
d_call: TRBD2
j_call: TRBJ2-7
v_call: TRBV11-2
cdr3_length: 15
cdr3_aa: CASRLRGGSGGEQYF
cdr3_nt: TGTGCCAGCAGACTCCGTGGCGGGTCGGGGGGCGAGCAGTACTTC

clone_size: -
d_call: -
j_call: TRBJ2-7
v_call: TRBV28
cdr3_length: 14
cdr3_aa: CASSGGGILYEQYF
cdr3_nt: TGTGCCAGCAGTGGAGGGGGCATCCTTTACGAGCAGTACTTC

clone_size: -
d_call: TRBD1
j_call: TRBJ2-7
v_call: TRBV27
cdr3_length: 15
cdr3_aa: CASSSSDRGPYEQYF
cdr3_nt: TGTGCCAGCAGTTCCTCGGACAGGGGGCCCTACGAGCAGTACTTC

clone_size: few
d_call: TRBD1
j_call: TRBJ1-2
v_call: TRBV28
cdr3_length: 14
cdr3_aa: CASRNGQGASGYTF
cdr3_nt: TGTGCCAGCAGAAACGGACAGGGGGCTAGTGGCTACACCTTC

clone_size: -
d_call: -
j_call: TRBJ2-1
v_call: TRBV12-5
cdr3_length: 18
cdr3_aa: CASGLVPLLGPLHNEQFF
cdr3_nt: TGTGCTAGTGGTTTGGTCCCTCTCCTAGGCCCTCTGCACAATGAGCAGTTCTTC

clone_size: -
d_call: -
j_call: TRBJ1-5
v_call: TRBV7-9
cdr3_length: 15
cdr3_aa: CASSPTGVGNQPQHF
cdr3_nt: TGTGCCAGCAGCCCCACGGGGGTGGGCAATCAGCCCCAGCATTTT

clone_size: -
d_call: TRBD2
j_call: TRBJ2-1
v_call: TRBV7-9
cdr3_length: 15
cdr3_aa: CASSLVGGVGNEQFF
cdr3_nt: TGTGCCAGCAGCTTAGTGGGGGGGGTTGGCAATGAGCAGTTCTTC

clone_size: -
d_call: TRBD2
j_call: TRBJ2-5
v_call: TRBV19
cdr3_length: 14
cdr3_aa: CASKGTSGGETQYF
cdr3_nt: TGTGCCAGTAAAGGGACTAGCGGTGGAGAGACCCAGTACTTC

clone_size: -
d_call: TRBD2
j_call: TRBJ2-7
v_call: TRBV19
cdr3_length: 13
cdr3_aa: CASTGRRGGEQYF
cdr3_nt: TGTGCCAGTACCGGCCGAAGGGGAGGGGAGCAGTACTTC

clone_size: -
d_call: TRBD2
j_call: TRBJ2-1
v_call: TRBV19
cdr3_length: 16
cdr3_aa: CASSPGLASSYNEQFF
cdr3_nt: TGTGCCAGTAGTCCCGGACTAGCCAGCTCCTACAATGAGCAGTTCTTC

clone_size: once
d_call: -
j_call: TRBJ2-5
v_call: TRBV7-8
cdr3_length: 15
cdr3_aa: CASSSVDRNQETQYF
cdr3_nt: TGTGCCAGCAGCTCCGTTGACAGAAACCAAGAGACCCAGTACTTC

clone_size: -
d_call: -
j_call: TRBJ2-2
v_call: TRBV7-9
cdr3_length: 13
cdr3_aa: CASSSILAGELFF
cdr3_nt: TGTGCCAGCAGCTCCATTCTAGCCGGGGAGCTGTTTTTT

clone_size: -
d_call: -
j_call: TRBJ2-2
v_call: TRBV27
cdr3_length: 13
cdr3_aa: CASSLSFAGELFF
cdr3_nt: TGTGCCAGCAGCCTATCCTTCGCCGGGGAGCTGTTTTTT

clone_size: -
d_call: -
j_call: TRBJ2-1
v_call: TRBV19
cdr3_length: 13
cdr3_aa: CASSMWHSDEQFF
cdr3_nt: TGTGCCAGTAGTATGTGGCATAGCGATGAGCAGTTCTTC

clone_size: -
d_call: TRBD1
j_call: TRBJ1-1
v_call: TRBV28
cdr3_length: 14
cdr3_aa: CASSFQDRGTEAFF
cdr3_nt: TGTGCCAGCAGTTTCCAGGACAGGGGAACTGAAGCTTTCTTT

clone_size: -
d_call: -
j_call: TRBJ2-7
v_call: TRBV7-2
cdr3_length: 14
cdr3_aa: CASSPGGNLGEQYF
cdr3_nt: TGTGCCAGCAGCCCCGGGGGAAATTTAGGCGAGCAGTACTTC